This is a list of T cell receptor beta chains from one sample in a study of T cell changes during pregnancy in multiple sclerosis. Clones were read by immunoSEQ multiplex PCR, and TCRdb kept only the in-frame ones, dropping some. The table has more than 35,000 clones, approximately 90% seen once. The sequencing here drew on CD4+ T cells from peripheral blood mononuclear cells, taken in the first trimester of pregnancy. Receptors originate from a female donor with multiple sclerosis, enrolled in a pregnancy study. The CDR3 runs from the conserved cysteine through the conserved F or W. Each record gives: D gene, V gene, clone size, CDR3 length, J gene, CDR3 protein, CDR3 DNA. D genes are given only for firm matches. The size entry is marked missing in some rows and otherwise reads once, few, many or a size class.

.	TRBV2	medium-sized	13	TRBJ1-5	CASRIGGNQPQHF	TGTGCCAGCAGGATCGGCGGAAATCAGCCCCAGCATTTT
.	TRBV7-8	.	11	TRBJ2-7	CASSLTYEQYF	TGTGCCAGCAGCCTTACCTACGAGCAGTACTTC
.	TRBV7-9	.	15	TRBJ2-1	CASSLKGASYNEQFF	TGTGCCAGCAGCCTAAAAGGGGCCTCCTACAATGAGCAGTTCTTC
TRBD2	TRBV19	.	15	TRBJ2-1	CASSFGTSANNEQFF	TGTGCCAGTAGTTTTGGGACTAGCGCCAACAATGAGCAGTTCTTC
.	TRBV6-6	.	15	TRBJ1-3	CASSYPGISGNTIYF	TGTGCCAGCTCCTACCCAGGTATCTCTGGAAACACCATATATTTT
.	TRBV6-5	.	15	TRBJ1-1	CASSFTRGENTEAFF	TGTGCCAGCAGTTTTACAAGGGGCGAGAACACTGAAGCTTTCTTT
.	TRBV9	once	15	TRBJ1-1	CASSVGELLNTEAFF	TGTGCCAGCAGCGTAGGCGAGCTTCTGAACACTGAAGCTTTCTTT
TRBD1	TRBV18	.	14	TRBJ1-4	CASSNVPGGEKLFF	TGTGCCAGCTCAAATGTGCCAGGGGGTGAAAAACTGTTTTTT
.	TRBV27	.	17	TRBJ1-6	CASSLRPRNSYNSPLHF	TGTGCCAGCAGTTTACGTCCCAGGAACTCCTATAATTCACCCCTCCACTTT
TRBD1	TRBV5-5	.	16	TRBJ2-7	CASIPHSGTGGDEQYF	TGTGCCAGCATCCCTCACTCCGGGACAGGGGGCGACGAGCAGTACTTC
TRBD2	TRBV30	.	18	TRBJ2-7	CAWIPQPGTSGGIREQYF	TGTGCCTGGATACCCCAACCCGGGACTAGCGGGGGGATCAGGGAGCAGTACTTC
.	TRBV7-8	.	15	TRBJ2-7	CASSFQDISSYEQYF	TGTGCCAGCAGCTTCCAAGACATATCCTCCTACGAGCAGTACTTC
.	TRBV19	.	16	TRBJ1-1	CASSRSRGTLNTEAFF	TGTGCCAGTAGTAGAAGTCGGGGGACCCTAAACACTGAAGCTTTCTTT
.	TRBV7-9	.	14	TRBJ2-2	CASSLVGDAGELFF	TGTGCCAGCAGCTTAGTGGGAGACGCCGGGGAGCTGTTTTTT
TRBD2	TRBV4-2	.	16	TRBJ2-1	CASSPRESGGPNEQFF	TGTGCCAGCAGCCCCCGTGAGAGCGGGGGCCCCAATGAGCAGTTCTTC
TRBD2	TRBV27	.	16	TRBJ2-1	CASSPIAGVSYNEQFF	TGTGCCAGCAGTCCGATAGCGGGAGTGAGCTACAATGAGCAGTTCTTC
.	TRBV6-5	few	12	TRBJ1-1	CASSYGQGGAFF	TGTGCCAGCAGTTACGGGCAGGGTGGTGCTTTCTTT
TRBD1	TRBV5-1	few	20	TRBJ2-1	CASTSTNLRQGASSYNEQFF	TGCGCCAGCACCTCCACCAACCTACGACAGGGGGCTAGCTCCTACAATGAGCAGTTCTTC
.	TRBV5-6	.	13	TRBJ1-2	CASSPDRNYGYTF	TGTGCCAGCAGCCCGGACAGAAACTATGGCTACACCTTC
TRBD1	TRBV29-1	.	14	TRBJ1-1	CSVLTGGAGTEAFF	TGCAGCGTCTTGACAGGGGGGGCGGGCACTGAAGCTTTCTTT
TRBD1	TRBV6-5	.	15	TRBJ2-7	CASSSPGTGGYEQYF	TGTGCCAGCAGTTCCCCCGGGACAGGGGGCTACGAGCAGTACTTC
.	TRBV27	.	10	TRBJ1-1	CASRGDEAFF	TGTGCCAGCCGGGGTGATGAAGCTTTCTTT
TRBD1	TRBV9	.	14	TRBJ2-7	CASSPGQGAYEQYF	TGTGCCAGCAGCCCGGGACAGGGGGCCTACGAGCAGTACTTC
.	TRBV5-5	once	16	TRBJ1-3	CASSDDRIRTGNTIYF	TGTGCCAGCAGCGATGACAGGATAAGGACTGGAAACACCATATATTTT